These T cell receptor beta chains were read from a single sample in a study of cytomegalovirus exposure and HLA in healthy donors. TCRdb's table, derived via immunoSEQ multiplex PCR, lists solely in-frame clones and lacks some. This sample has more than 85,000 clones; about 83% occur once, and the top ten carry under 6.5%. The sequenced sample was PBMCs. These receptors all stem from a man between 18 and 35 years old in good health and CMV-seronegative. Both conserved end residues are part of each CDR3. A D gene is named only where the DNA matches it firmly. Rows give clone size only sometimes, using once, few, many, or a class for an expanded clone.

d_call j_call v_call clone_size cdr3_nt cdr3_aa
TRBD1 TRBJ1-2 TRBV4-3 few TGCGCCAGCAGCCAAGGAGGACAGGGGGCTTTCTATGGCTACACCTTC CASSQGGQGAFYGYTF
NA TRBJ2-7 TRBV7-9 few TGTGCCAGCAGCTCAAGACTAGTTGGTAACTACGAGCAGTACTTC CASSSRLVGNYEQYF
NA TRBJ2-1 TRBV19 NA TGTGCCAGTATGGGGGGTGTTAGAGACGAGCAGTTCTTC CASMGGVRDEQFF
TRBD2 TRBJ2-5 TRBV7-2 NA TGTGCCAGCAGCTTAGGCGGGACTAGCGTTCCCCTGGAGACCCAGTACTTC CASSLGGTSVPLETQYF
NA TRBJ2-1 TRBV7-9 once TGTTCCAGCAGCTTACCGACTGGCGAGCAGTTCTTC CSSSLPTGEQFF
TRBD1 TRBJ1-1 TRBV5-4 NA TGTGCCAGCAGCGACAGGGGGCAAAGGGCTTTCTTT CASSDRGQRAFF
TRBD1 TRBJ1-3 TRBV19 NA TGTGCCAGTAGTGCCTCCGGGACAGCTGGAAACACCATATATTTT CASSASGTAGNTIYF
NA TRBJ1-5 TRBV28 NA TGTGCCAGCAGCTCAGTTCCGGGCAGGGCAAGACAGCCCCAGCATTTT CASSSVPGRARQPQHF
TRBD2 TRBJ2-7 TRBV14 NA TGTGCCAGCAGCCAAGTTTCAGCTAGCGGTCTCGTGTACTTC CASSQVSASGLVYF
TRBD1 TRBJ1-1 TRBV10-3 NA TGTGCCATCACCGGGACAGGGGGCACTGGGACTGAAGCTTTCTTT CAITGTGGTGTEAFF
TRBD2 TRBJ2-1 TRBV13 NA TGTGCCAGCAGCCCTCGCGGGAGCGGGAGTGATGAGCAGTTCTTC CASSPRGSGSDEQFF
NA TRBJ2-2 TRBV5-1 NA TGCGCCAGCAGCTCCCCGGGATCCTGGCCCACCGGGGAGCTGTTTTTT CASSSPGSWPTGELFF
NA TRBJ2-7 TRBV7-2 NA TGTGCCAGCAGCATCGGACTGATTTCCTACGAGCAGTACTTC CASSIGLISYEQYF
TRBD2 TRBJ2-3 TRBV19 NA TGTGCCAGTCGGAGGGGAGGGGCCACAGATACGCAGTATTTT CASRRGGATDTQYF
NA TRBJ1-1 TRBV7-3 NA TGTGCCAGCAGCTTAGGGGGGGCGGGTGAAGCTTTCTTT CASSLGGAGEAFF
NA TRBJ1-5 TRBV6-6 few TGTGCCAGCAGTTACCCTCCGGAGCCCCAGCATTTT CASSYPPEPQHF
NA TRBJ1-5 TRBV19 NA TGTGCCAGTATCGGACAGCGCAATCAGCCCCAGCATTTT CASIGQRNQPQHF